What follows is one T cell receptor (beta chain) and its context. Its antigen is currently unknown. This specimen comes from a study of radiotherapy plus CTLA-4 blockade in lung cancer. Whole-study context: The study recorded objective responses in about 18% of patients and disease control in about 30%.

The study, taken as a whole, reports: Together with interferon-beta, which increased in serum after radiation, early dynamic changes in blood T cell clones were reportedly the best predictors of response. In blood, tumor-derived TCR clones expanded after radiotherapy plus ipilimumab.

Focal radiation was given together with CTLA-4 blockade (ipilimumab) to patients with chemo-refractory metastatic non-small-cell lung cancer. CDR3 length: 17 amino acids. Germline CDR1 reads SGHTA; CDR2 reads FQGNSA. V shed 7 bases, J shed 1 base, and the junction held 5 bases outside the gene matches. Assay: immunoSEQ multiplex PCR; the TCRdb copy retains only in-frame clones and omits some. The sample records around 32,000 clones, roughly four fifths being singletons. This TCR was recovered from a human donor with non-small cell lung cancer that progressed on radiotherapy plus ipilimumab. The rearrangement joins TRBV7-2 to TRBJ2-6, with TRBD1 identical over 12 bases. Specimen: peripheral blood, collected from a patient treated with radiotherapy plus ipilimumab. The CDR3 reads CASIPGQGASGANVLTF. DNA for the CDR3: TGTGCCAGCATCCCGGGACAGGGGGCGTCTGGGGCCAACGTCCTGACTTTC.